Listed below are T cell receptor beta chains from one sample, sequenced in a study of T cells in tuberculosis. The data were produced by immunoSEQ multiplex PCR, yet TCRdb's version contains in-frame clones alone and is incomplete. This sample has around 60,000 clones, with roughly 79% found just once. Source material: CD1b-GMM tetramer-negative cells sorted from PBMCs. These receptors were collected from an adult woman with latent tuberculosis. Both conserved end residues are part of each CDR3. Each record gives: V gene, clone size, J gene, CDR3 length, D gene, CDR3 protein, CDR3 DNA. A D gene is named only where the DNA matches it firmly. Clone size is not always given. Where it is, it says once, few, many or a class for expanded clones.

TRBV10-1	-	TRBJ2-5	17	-	CAIGTTPLGNREETQYF	TGCGCCATCGGGACTACCCCCTTGGGGAACAGGGAAGAGACCCAGTACTTC
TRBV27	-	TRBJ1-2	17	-	CASSLWPPGRGVYGYTF	TGTGCCAGCAGTTTATGGCCCCCGGGCAGGGGCGTCTATGGCTACACCTTC
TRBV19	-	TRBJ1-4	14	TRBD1	CASSKQGIGEKLFF	TGTGCCAGTAGTAAACAGGGGATCGGTGAAAAACTGTTTTTT
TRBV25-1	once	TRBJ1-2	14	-	CASSEPLQFYGYTF	TGTGCCAGCAGTGAACCCCTGCAGTTCTATGGCTACACCTTC
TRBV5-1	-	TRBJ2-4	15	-	CASSSTGGVKNIQYF	TGCGCCAGCAGCTCCACAGGGGGGGTTAAAAACATTCAGTACTTC
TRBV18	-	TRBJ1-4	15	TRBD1	CASSPDRGTNEKLFF	TGTGCCAGCTCACCAGACAGGGGAACTAATGAAAAACTGTTTTTT
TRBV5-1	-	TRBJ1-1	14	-	CASSGGGLIGEAFF	TGCGCCAGCAGCGGGGGGGGACTTATAGGTGAAGCTTTCTTT
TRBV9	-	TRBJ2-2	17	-	CASSPPGSRLKAGELFF	TGTGCCAGCAGCCCCCCCGGTAGCCGGTTAAAAGCCGGGGAGCTGTTTTTT
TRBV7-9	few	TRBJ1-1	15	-	CASSRAGGRNTEAFF	TGTGCCAGCAGCCGCGCGGGGGGCCGGAACACTGAAGCTTTCTTT
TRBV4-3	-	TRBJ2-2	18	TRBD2	CASSPGLAGGPDTGELFF	TGCGCCAGCAGCCCCGGACTAGCGGGGGGGCCGGACACCGGGGAGCTGTTTTTT
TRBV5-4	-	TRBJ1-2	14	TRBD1	CASSPRTGLMGYTF	TGTGCCAGCAGCCCTCGGACAGGGCTAATGGGCTACACCTTC
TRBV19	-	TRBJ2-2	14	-	CASSIVVDTGELFF	TGTGCCAGTAGTATAGTCGTTGACACCGGGGAGCTGTTTTTT
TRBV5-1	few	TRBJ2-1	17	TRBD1	CASSLPLQTGGGNEQFF	TGCGCCAGCAGCTTGCCGCTTCAGACAGGGGGCGGCAATGAGCAGTTCTTC
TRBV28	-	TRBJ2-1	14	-	CASSSSLSYNEQFF	TGTGCCAGCAGTTCCAGTCTGTCCTACAATGAGCAGTTCTTC
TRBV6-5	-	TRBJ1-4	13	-	CATSGGEGEKLFF	TGTGCCACCTCGGGGGGGGAGGGTGAAAAACTGTTTTTT
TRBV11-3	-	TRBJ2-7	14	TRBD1	CASSPRTGGNEQYF	TGTGCCAGCAGCCCACGGACAGGGGGCAACGAGCAGTACTTC
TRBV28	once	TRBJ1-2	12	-	CASSGGGYGYTF	TGTGCCAGCAGCGGGGGGGGGTATGGCTACACCTTC
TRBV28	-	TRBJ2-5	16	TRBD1	CASSVDGQGDQETQYF	TGTGCCAGCAGTGTTGACGGACAGGGGGATCAAGAGACCCAGTACTTC
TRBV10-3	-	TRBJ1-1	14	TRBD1	CAISKTGANTEAFF	TGTGCCATCAGCAAGACAGGGGCGAACACTGAAGCTTTCTTT
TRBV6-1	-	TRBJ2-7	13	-	CASTRADNYEQYF	TGTGCCAGCACCCGGGCGGACAACTACGAGCAGTACTTC
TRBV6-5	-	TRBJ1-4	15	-	CASSYGAGRDEKLFF	TGTGCCAGCAGTTACGGGGCAGGGCGAGATGAAAAACTGTTTTTT
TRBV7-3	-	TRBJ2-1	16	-	CASSLSTWGGGNEQFF	TGTGCCAGCAGCTTAAGTACGTGGGGGGGCGGGAATGAGCAGTTCTTC
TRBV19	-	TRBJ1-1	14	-	CASSHDIPNTEAFF	TGTGCCAGTAGCCACGACATTCCGAACACTGAAGCTTTCTTT
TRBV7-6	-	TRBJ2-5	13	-	CASSLGGQETQYF	TGTGCCAGCAGCTTAGGCGGCCAAGAGACCCAGTACTTC
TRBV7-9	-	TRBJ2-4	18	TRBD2	CASSRTSGRGLAKNIQYF	TGTGCCAGCAGCCGGACTAGCGGGAGGGGGTTAGCCAAAAACATTCAGTACTTC
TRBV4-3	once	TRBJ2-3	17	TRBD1	CASRAWTGGGSTDTQYF	TGCGCCAGCAGAGCGTGGACAGGGGGCGGAAGCACAGATACGCAGTATTTT
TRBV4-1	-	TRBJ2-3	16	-	CASSQDPPPTTDTQYF	TGCGCCAGCAGCCAAGATCCCCCCCCTACCACAGATACGCAGTATTTT
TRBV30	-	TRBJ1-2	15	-	CAWSVSGQANYGYTF	TGTGCCTGGAGTGTATCAGGTCAGGCAAACTATGGCTACACCTTC
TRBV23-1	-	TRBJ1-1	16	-	CASSQSFRCTGTEAFF	TGCGCCAGCAGTCAGTCTTTTCGGTGCACGGGTACTGAAGCTTTCTTT
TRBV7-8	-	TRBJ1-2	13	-	CASSPGEGYGYTF	TGTGCCAGCAGTCCTGGGGAGGGCTATGGCTACACCTTC
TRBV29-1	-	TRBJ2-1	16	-	CSVPDWGAQGVNEQFF	TGCAGCGTTCCCGACTGGGGGGCGCAGGGGGTCAATGAGCAGTTCTTC
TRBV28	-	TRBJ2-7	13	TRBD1	CASSFLQGTEQYF	TGTGCCAGCAGTTTCTTACAGGGGACCGAGCAGTACTTC
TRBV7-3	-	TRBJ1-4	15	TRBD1	CASSLVDRAREKLFF	TGTGCCAGCAGCTTAGTAGACAGGGCGAGGGAAAAACTGTTTTTT
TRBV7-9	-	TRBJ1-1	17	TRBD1	CASSPSVWGQGNTEAFF	TGTGCCAGCAGTCCTTCCGTCTGGGGACAGGGGAACACTGAAGCTTTCTTT